These T cell receptor beta chains were read from a single sample in a study of CD8 T cells in Susac syndrome. A single record per CDR3 protein comes from TCRdb applying MiXCR to the immunoSEQ multiplex PCR reads. The sample has about 190,000 distinct CDR3 sequences, 85% to 95% seen once. Sequencing input: CD8+ T cells from PBMCs. Every receptor here comes from a human donor with Susac syndrome. Both conserved end residues are part of each CDR3. Fields, in order: J gene, clone size, D gene, V gene, CDR3 DNA, CDR3 protein. The D gene is left open where the match is weak. Size tells how often a clone was seen (once, few, many) or the class of an expanded clone, and some rows leave it out.

TRBJ1-1,NA,NA,TRBV4-1,TGCGCCAGCAGCCAAGAAGTGGGAGCTGAAGCTTTCTTT,CASSQEVGAEAFF
TRBJ1-4,NA,NA,TRBV28,TGTGCCAGCAGTCAGACACCGGTTTCTGAAAAACTGTTTTTT,CASSQTPVSEKLFF
TRBJ2-7,NA,TRBD1,TRBV6-5,TGTGCCAGCAGTTATACAGGGGATGAGCAGTACTTC,CASSYTGDEQYF
TRBJ2-7,NA,TRBD1,TRBV12-3/TRBV12-4,TGTGCCATCGACACCGGGACAGGCTCCTACGAGCAGTACTTC,CAIDTGTGSYEQYF
TRBJ2-7,NA,TRBD2,TRBV4-2,TGTGCCAGCAGCCAAACTAGCGGAAACTACGAGCAGTACTTC,CASSQTSGNYEQYF
TRBJ2-1,NA,NA,TRBV12-3/TRBV12-4,TGTGCCAGCAGTTCCCCTGGGAAGATGTCATACAATGAGCAGTTCTTC,CASSSPGKMSYNEQFF
TRBJ2-2,NA,NA,TRBV4-1,TGCGCCAGCAGCCGGGGGGTGGGCACCGGGGAGCTGTTTTTT,CASSRGVGTGELFF
TRBJ1-6,NA,NA,TRBV15,TGTGCCACCAGCAGAGTTAATTCACCCCTCCACTTT,CATSRVNSPLHF
TRBJ1-4,NA,NA,TRBV12-3/TRBV12-4,TGTGCCAGCAGGCAGACAGGAGGAAGGGAAAAACTGTTTTTT,CASRQTGGREKLFF
TRBJ2-7,NA,NA,TRBV18,TGTGCCAGCTCACCACCGAATCCAGGGACCTACGAGCAGTACTTC,CASSPPNPGTYEQYF
TRBJ1-5,NA,TRBD1,TRBV7-8,TGTGCCAGCAGCCGACAGGGGTGGGAGCCCCAGCATTTT,CASSRQGWEPQHF
TRBJ1-2,NA,NA,TRBV5-6,TGTGCCAGTTACAGGGCCAACTATGGCTACACCTTC,CASYRANYGYTF
TRBJ1-5,NA,NA,TRBV20-1,TGCAGTGCGAGTACGGGGAATCAGCCCCAGCATTTT,CSASTGNQPQHF
TRBJ1-1,NA,NA,TRBV7-9,TGTGCCAGCGGGGTGGGACACACCAACACTGAAGCTTTCTTT,CASGVGHTNTEAFF
TRBJ1-1,NA,TRBD1,TRBV27,TGTGCCAGCAGTTCCTTTACAGGGGCCGAAGCTTTCTTT,CASSSFTGAEAFF
TRBJ2-1,NA,NA,TRBV20-1,TGCAGTGCTAGAGATCCGTCGGTCCTCAAGGGCAATGAGCAGTTCTTC,CSARDPSVLKGNEQFF
TRBJ1-2,NA,TRBD1,TRBV28,TGTGCCAGCGGACGGACAGGGGAGGGCTACACCTTC,CASGRTGEGYTF
TRBJ2-7,NA,NA,TRBV28,TGTGCCAGCAGTTTAGGGGGATTGTACTTC,CASSLGGLYF
TRBJ1-1,NA,TRBD1,TRBV27,TGTGCCAGCAGTACTACGGGACAGCCTGAAGCTTTCTTT,CASSTTGQPEAFF
TRBJ1-4,NA,NA,TRBV6-5,TGTGCCAGCAGTTATTCAGGTGCTGAAAAACTGTTTTTT,CASSYSGAEKLFF
TRBJ1-2,NA,TRBD1,TRBV3-1,TGTGCCAGCAGCCTTCGACAGGGGAATGGCTACACCTTC,CASSLRQGNGYTF
TRBJ2-1,NA,NA,TRBV14,TGTGCCAGCGCGATGGACAGTATATACTACAATGAGCAGTTCTTC,CASAMDSIYYNEQFF
TRBJ2-1,NA,TRBD2,TRBV12-3/TRBV12-4,TGTGCCAGCAGTTTCGGACTAGTCAGTGAGCAGTTCTTC,CASSFGLVSEQFF
TRBJ1-5,NA,NA,TRBV20-1,TGCAGTGCGCACACCCCGGGAAGTAGCAATCAGCCCCAGCATTTT,CSAHTPGSSNQPQHF
TRBJ2-7,NA,NA,TRBV7-8,TGTGCCAGCAGCACCGCCACAGGGTTCTCCTACGAGCAGTACTTC,CASSTATGFSYEQYF
TRBJ2-1,NA,TRBD1,TRBV20-1,TGCAGTGCTAGGGACAGGGGGTACAATGAGCAGTTCTTC,CSARDRGYNEQFF
TRBJ2-5,NA,NA,TRBV29-1,TGCAGCGTTGGAAGGTTGACAACAGCCCAAGAGACCCAGTACTTC,CSVGRLTTAQETQYF
TRBJ1-2,NA,TRBD1,TRBV6-6,TGTGCCAGCACCCCCACAGGGGAGGGTAACTATGGCTACACCTTC,CASTPTGEGNYGYTF
TRBJ2-1,NA,NA,TRBV11-2,TGTGCCAGCAGCTTAATCGGTCGGTTTCAAGCCTACAATGAGCAGTTCTTC,CASSLIGRFQAYNEQFF
TRBJ2-7,NA,NA,TRBV19,TGTGCCAGTAGTTCGATAATCGACCGTGGGCGAGCCTACGAGCAGTACTTC,CASSSIIDRGRAYEQYF
TRBJ1-2,NA,NA,TRBV4-1,TGCGCCAGCAGCCAAGTTAAGGGGAGCTATGGCTACACCTTC,CASSQVKGSYGYTF
TRBJ2-1,NA,NA,TRBV5-4,TGTGCCAGCAGCATCTCGTGGGGAACCTACAATGAGCAGTTCTTC,CASSISWGTYNEQFF
TRBJ2-1,NA,NA,TRBV19,TGTGCCAGTCGTTCCAGTAGTTACAATGAGCAGTTCTTC,CASRSSSYNEQFF
TRBJ1-1,NA,NA,TRBV5-4,TGTGCCAGCAGCTTGGCCCCTGGAACAGCGGATCCTGAAGCTTTCTTT,CASSLAPGTADPEAFF
TRBJ2-1,NA,NA,TRBV5-4,TGTGCCAGCAGCTCAGACAGGTTTGCCTACAATGAGCAGTTCTTC,CASSSDRFAYNEQFF
TRBJ2-4,NA,TRBD2,TRBV12-3/TRBV12-4,TGTGCCAGCAGCTACGGACGGGGGGAAGCAAACATTCAGTACTTC,CASSYGRGEANIQYF
TRBJ2-7,NA,TRBD1,TRBV5-6,TGTGCCAGCAGCGCACCGACAGGGGGGTCCTACGAGCAGTACTTC,CASSAPTGGSYEQYF
TRBJ2-3,NA,TRBD2,TRBV7-3,TGTGCCAGCAGCCCAACTAGCGGGGGATCCACAGATACGCAGTATTTT,CASSPTSGGSTDTQYF
TRBJ2-1,NA,NA,TRBV28,TGTGCCAGCAGTTACGCGGGTGAGCAGTTCTTC,CASSYAGEQFF
TRBJ1-1,NA,NA,TRBV7-8,TGTGCCAGCAGGGCCATCGGGAACACTGAAGCTTTCTTT,CASRAIGNTEAFF
TRBJ2-1,NA,TRBD2,TRBV10-3,TGTGCCATCAGTGAGTCAGGGCTAGCGGGAGACACCTCCTACAATGAGCAGTTCTTC,CAISESGLAGDTSYNEQFF
TRBJ1-2,NA,NA,TRBV6-2/TRBV6-3,TGTGCCAGCAGGAACGAGGGGTCCCTCTATGGCTACACCTTC,CASRNEGSLYGYTF
TRBJ2-5,NA,NA,TRBV6-5,TGTGCCAGCAGACCCTTTGGGGAAGAGACCCAGTACTTC,CASRPFGEETQYF
TRBJ1-1,NA,NA,TRBV30,TGTGCCTGGAGATGGACAGCAACAAATGAAGCTTTCTTT,CAWRWTATNEAFF
TRBJ2-1,NA,NA,TRBV5-1,TGCGCCAGCAGCTTGGAGACAGGAAAAGGGCTGGACAATGAGCAGTTCTTC,CASSLETGKGLDNEQFF
TRBJ2-3,NA,TRBD2,TRBV20-1,TGCAGTGCATGGACTAGCGGGAGTGGGGATACGCAGTATTTT,CSAWTSGSGDTQYF
TRBJ1-2,NA,TRBD1,TRBV3-1,TGTGCCAGCAGCCAAGATCTAACCAGGGGGCTGAGCTACACCTTC,CASSQDLTRGLSYTF
TRBJ2-1,NA,NA,TRBV4-2,TGTGCCAGCAGCCAAGAAGGGTCTACGACATTATACAATGAGCAGTTCTTC,CASSQEGSTTLYNEQFF
TRBJ1-2,NA,NA,TRBV27,TGTGCCAGCAGTTTATTAACTGGGGATGGCTACACCTTC,CASSLLTGDGYTF
TRBJ2-2,NA,NA,TRBV7-8,TGTGCCAGCAGCCTCCGAGAACAGGGATCGGGCACCGGGGAGCTGTTTTTT,CASSLREQGSGTGELFF
TRBJ2-5,NA,NA,TRBV10-3,TGTGCCATCAGTGAGGGGGCGAGCGGAGAGACCCAGTACTTC,CAISEGASGETQYF
TRBJ2-7,once,NA,TRBV10-3,TGTGCCATCTTACGCGACGACATCTACGAGCAGTACTTC,CAILRDDIYEQYF
TRBJ1-2,NA,NA,TRBV19,TGTGCCAGTAACGGCGGCCGATATGGCTACACCTTC,CASNGGRYGYTF
TRBJ1-4,NA,TRBD1,TRBV30,TGTGCCTGGAGTGAGGGGGCGAGTAATGAAAAACTGTTTTTT,CAWSEGASNEKLFF
TRBJ2-5,NA,NA,TRBV28,TGTGCCAGCAGCCCGGAACCACAAGAGACCCAGTACTTC,CASSPEPQETQYF
TRBJ2-7,NA,TRBD2,TRBV13,TGTGCCAGCAGCTTCGGGACTAGCGGGGGGGCCGAGGAGCAGTACTTC,CASSFGTSGGAEEQYF
TRBJ1-6,NA,TRBD1,TRBV20-1,TGCAGTGCTAGAAAGGTGGGACAGAATAATTCACCCCTCCACTTT,CSARKVGQNNSPLHF